This TCR beta chain stems from a study of shared clonotypes between healthy human individuals. Profiling relied on immunoSEQ multiplex PCR, and the TCRdb table lists in-frame clones only, not all of them. Here the sample spans roughly 2.5 million clones, around nine tenths being singletons. The CDR3 is made up of 15 amino acids. Germline V gene data show CDR1 as LNHDA and CDR2 as SQIVND (reference sequence). V was trimmed by 5 bases and J by 3 bases, leaving 14 bases between them. The chain carries TRBV19 and TRBJ2-1; possibly TRBD1 for D (5 bases). The sequence was obtained from a man younger than 35 in good health. Sequencing used naive CD4+ T cells sorted from blood. Subset specified: CD45RA+ positively selected. The CDR3 DNA follows: TGTGCCAGTAGTTTAACCAGGGTGGGCTACAATGAGCAGTTCTTC. Amino acids: CASSLTRVGYNEQFF.